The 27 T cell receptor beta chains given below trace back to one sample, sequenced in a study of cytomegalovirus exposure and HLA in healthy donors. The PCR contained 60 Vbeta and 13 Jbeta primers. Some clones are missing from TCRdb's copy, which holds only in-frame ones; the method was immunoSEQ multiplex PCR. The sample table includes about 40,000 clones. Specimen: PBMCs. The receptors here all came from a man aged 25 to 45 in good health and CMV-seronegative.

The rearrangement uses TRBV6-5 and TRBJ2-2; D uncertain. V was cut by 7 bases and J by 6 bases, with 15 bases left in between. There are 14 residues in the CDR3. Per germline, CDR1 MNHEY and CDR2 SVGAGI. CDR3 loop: CASTPHGRAGELFF. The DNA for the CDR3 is TGTGCCAGCACCCCGCATGGTCGGGCCGGGGAGCTGTTTTTT.

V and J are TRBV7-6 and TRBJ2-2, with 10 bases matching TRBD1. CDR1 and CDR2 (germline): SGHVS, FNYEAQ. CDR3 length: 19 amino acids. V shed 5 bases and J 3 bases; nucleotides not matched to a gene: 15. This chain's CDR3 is CASSLPLFPGQGYTGELFF. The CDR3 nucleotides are TGTGCCAGCAGCCTACCACTCTTTCCGGGACAGGGGTACACCGGGGAGCTGTTTTTT.

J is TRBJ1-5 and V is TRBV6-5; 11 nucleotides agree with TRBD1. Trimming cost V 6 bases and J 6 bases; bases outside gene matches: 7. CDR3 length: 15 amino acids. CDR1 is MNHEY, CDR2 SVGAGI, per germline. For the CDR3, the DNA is TGTGCCAGCAGGGACGGACAGGGGGCGGGTCAGCCCCAGCATTTT. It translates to CASRDGQGAGQPQHF.

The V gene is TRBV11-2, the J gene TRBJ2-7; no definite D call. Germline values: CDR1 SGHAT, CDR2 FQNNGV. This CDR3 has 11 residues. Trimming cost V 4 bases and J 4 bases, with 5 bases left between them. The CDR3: CASSSQYEQYF. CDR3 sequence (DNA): TGTGCCAGCAGCTCCCAGTACGAGCAGTACTTC.

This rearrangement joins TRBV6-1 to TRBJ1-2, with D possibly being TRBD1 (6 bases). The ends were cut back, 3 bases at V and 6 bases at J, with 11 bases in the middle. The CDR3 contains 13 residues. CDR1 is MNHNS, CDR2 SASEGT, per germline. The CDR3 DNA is TGTGCCAGCAGTGAGTTAAACAGGGATGGCTACACCTTC. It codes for CASSELNRDGYTF.

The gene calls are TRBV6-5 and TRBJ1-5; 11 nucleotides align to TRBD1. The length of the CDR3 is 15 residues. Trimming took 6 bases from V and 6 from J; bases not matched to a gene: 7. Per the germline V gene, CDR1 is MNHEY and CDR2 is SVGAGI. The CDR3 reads CASRAGTGGVQPQHF. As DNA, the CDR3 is TGTGCCAGCAGAGCCGGGACAGGGGGAGTTCAGCCCCAGCATTTT.

CDR3 residues: CASPRDRGYEQYF. CDR3 in DNA: TGTGCCAGTCCCCGGGACAGGGGATACGAGCAGTACTTC. This chain connects TRBV5-8 to TRBJ2-7, with 10 bases identical to TRBD1. The CDR3 runs to 13 residues. V dropped 8 bases and J dropped 4; count of bases not matched to a gene: 6. Germline CDR1 and CDR2: SGHTS and YDEGEE. Variable domain in full (rest from reference TRBV5-8 and TRBJ2-7): EAGVTQSPTHLIKTRGQQATLRCSPISGHTSVYWYQQALGLGLQFLLWYDEGEERNRGNFPPRFSGRQFPNYSSELNVNALELEDSALYLCASPRDRGYEQYFGPGTRLTVT.

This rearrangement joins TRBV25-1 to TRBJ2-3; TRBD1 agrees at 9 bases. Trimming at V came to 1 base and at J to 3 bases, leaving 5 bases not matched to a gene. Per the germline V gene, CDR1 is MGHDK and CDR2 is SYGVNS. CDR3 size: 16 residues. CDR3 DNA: TGTGCCAGCAGTGAATGGGACAGGGTGGGGACAGATACGCAGTATTTT. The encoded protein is CASSEWDRVGTDTQYF.

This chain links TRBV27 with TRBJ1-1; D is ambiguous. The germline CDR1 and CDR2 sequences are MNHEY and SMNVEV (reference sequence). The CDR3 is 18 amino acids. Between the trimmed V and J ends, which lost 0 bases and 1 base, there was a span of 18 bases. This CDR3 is CASSLSAPRREWNTEAFF. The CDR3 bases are TGTGCCAGCAGTTTATCCGCCCCTCGCCGGGAGTGGAACACTGAAGCTTTCTTT.

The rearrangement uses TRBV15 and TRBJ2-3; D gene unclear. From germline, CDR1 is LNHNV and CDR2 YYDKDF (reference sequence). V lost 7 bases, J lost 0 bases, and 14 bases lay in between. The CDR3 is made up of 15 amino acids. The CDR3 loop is CATIMSVNSTDTQYF. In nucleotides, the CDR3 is TGTGCCACCATTATGTCGGTAAATAGCACAGATACGCAGTATTTT.

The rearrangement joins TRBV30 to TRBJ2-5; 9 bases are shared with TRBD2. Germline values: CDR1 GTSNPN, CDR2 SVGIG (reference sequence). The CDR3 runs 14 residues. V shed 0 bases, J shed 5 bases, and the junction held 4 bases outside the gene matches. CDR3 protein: CAWSVGLAFETQYF. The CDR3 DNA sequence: TGTGCCTGGAGTGTTGGACTAGCGTTTGAGACCCAGTACTTC.

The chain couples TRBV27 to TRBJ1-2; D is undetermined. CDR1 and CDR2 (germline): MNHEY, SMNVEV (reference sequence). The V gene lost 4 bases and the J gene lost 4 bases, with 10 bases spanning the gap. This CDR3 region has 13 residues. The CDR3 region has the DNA TGTGCCAGCAGTTATCAGGCAGGCTATGGCTACACCTTC. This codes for CASSYQAGYGYTF.

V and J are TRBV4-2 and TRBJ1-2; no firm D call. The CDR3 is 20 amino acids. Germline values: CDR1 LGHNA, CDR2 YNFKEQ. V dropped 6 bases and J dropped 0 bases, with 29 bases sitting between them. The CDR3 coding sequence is TGTGCCAGCAGTCAACAAGCGGGCTTGGAGACCGATTCTTCTAACTATGGCTACACCTTC. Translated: CASSQQAGLETDSSNYGYTF.

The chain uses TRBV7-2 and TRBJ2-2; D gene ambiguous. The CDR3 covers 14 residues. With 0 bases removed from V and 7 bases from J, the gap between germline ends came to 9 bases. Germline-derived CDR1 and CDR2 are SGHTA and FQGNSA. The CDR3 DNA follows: TGTGCCAGCAGCTTAGCGATTGCCGGCGGGGAGCTGTTTTTT. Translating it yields CASSLAIAGGELFF.

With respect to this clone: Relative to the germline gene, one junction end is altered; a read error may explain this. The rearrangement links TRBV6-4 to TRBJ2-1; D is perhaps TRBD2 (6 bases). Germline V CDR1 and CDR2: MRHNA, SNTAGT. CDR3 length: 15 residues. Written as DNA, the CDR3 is TGTGCCAGCAGTGACTCAGCGGGCTCCGACAATGAGCAGTTCTTC. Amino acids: CASSDSAGSDNEQFF.

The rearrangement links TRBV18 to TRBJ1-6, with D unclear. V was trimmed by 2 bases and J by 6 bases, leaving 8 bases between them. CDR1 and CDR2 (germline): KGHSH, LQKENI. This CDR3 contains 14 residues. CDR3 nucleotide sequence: TGTGCCAGCTCACCAACGGGTCTTAATTCACCCCTCCACTTT. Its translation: CASSPTGLNSPLHF.

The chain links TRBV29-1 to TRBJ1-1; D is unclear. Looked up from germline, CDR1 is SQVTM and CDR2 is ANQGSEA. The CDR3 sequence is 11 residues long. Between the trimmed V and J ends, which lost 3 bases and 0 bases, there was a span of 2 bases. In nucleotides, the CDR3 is TGCAGCGTTGACGTGAACACTGAAGCTTTCTTT. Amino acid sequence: CSVDVNTEAFF.

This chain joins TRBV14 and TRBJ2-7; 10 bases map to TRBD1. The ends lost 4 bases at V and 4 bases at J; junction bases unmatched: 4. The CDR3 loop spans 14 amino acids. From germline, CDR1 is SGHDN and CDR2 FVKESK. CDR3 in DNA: TGTGCCAGCAGCCCACGGACAGGGGGTTACGAGCAGTACTTC. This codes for CASSPRTGGYEQYF.

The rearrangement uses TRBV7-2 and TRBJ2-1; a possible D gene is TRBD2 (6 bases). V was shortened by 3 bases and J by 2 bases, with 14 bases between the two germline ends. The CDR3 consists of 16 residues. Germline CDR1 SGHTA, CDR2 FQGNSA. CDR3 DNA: TGTGCCAGCAGCTTTCCCCCCACTAGCCCCTACAATGAGCAGTTCTTC. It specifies CASSFPPTSPYNEQFF.

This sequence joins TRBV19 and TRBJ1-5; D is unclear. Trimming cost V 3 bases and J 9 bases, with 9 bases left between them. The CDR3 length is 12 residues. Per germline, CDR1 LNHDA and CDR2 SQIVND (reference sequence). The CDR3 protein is CASSIGEAPQHF. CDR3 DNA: TGTGCCAGTAGTATCGGTGAAGCGCCCCAGCATTTT. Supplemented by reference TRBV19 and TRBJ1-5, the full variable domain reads DGGITQSPKYLFRKEGQNVTLSCEQNLNHDAMYWYRQDPGQGLRLIYYSQIVNDFQKGDIAEGYSVSREKKESFPLTVTSAQKNPTAFYLCASSIGEAPQHFGDGTRLSIL.

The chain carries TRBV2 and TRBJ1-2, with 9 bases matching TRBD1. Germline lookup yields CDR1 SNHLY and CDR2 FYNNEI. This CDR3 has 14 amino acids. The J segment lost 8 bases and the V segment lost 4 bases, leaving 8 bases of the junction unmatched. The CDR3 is CASSVTGQGGGYTF. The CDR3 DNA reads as TGTGCCAGCAGTGTGACGGGACAGGGCGGCGGCTACACCTTC.

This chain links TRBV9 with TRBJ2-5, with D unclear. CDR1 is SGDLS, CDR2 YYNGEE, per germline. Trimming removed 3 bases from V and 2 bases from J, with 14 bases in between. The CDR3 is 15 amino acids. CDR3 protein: CASSATSGQQETQYF. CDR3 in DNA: TGTGCCAGCAGCGCAACCTCTGGGCAGCAAGAGACCCAGTACTTC.

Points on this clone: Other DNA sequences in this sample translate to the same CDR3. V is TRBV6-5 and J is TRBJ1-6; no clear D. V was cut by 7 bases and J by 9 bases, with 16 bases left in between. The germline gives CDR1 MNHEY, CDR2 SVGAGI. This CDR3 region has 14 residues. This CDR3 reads CASKKAGLASPLHF. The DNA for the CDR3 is TGTGCCAGCAAAAAAGCAGGTTTGGCTTCACCCCTCCACTTT.

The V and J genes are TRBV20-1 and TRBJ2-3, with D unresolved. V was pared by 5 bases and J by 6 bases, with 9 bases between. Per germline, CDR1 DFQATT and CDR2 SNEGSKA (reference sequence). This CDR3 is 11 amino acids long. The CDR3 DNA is TGCAGTGCTCCCCTGTCGGATACGCAGTATTTT. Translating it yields CSAPLSDTQYF.

CDR3 in amino acids: CASSPNGQGADYGYTF. CDR3 nucleotide sequence: TGCGCCAGCAGCCCCAACGGACAGGGGGCAGACTATGGCTACACCTTC. The chain combines TRBV5-1 with TRBJ1-2, with TRBD1 matching 11 bases. Germline trimming cut 4 bases from V and 3 bases from J; bases unmatched to any gene: 8. The CDR3 extends over 16 amino acids. Germline V CDR1 and CDR2: SGHRS, YFSETQ.

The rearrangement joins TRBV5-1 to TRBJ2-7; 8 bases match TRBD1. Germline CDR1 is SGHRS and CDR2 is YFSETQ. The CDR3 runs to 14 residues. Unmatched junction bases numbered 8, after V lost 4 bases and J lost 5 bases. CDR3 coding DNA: TGCGCCAGCAGCACCCGGGACAGGTTCCACGAGCAGTACTTC. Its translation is CASSTRDRFHEQYF.

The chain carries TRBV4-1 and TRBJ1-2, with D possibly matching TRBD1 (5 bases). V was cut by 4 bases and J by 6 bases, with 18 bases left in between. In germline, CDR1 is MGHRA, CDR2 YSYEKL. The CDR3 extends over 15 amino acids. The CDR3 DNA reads TGCGCCAGCAGCCGATTACAACAGGTTCTCAATGGCTACACCTTC. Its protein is CASSRLQQVLNGYTF.